This T cell receptor (beta chain) was found in a study of human T cells and chemical hapten exposure. One entry per CDR3 protein, called by TCRdb with MiXCR from the RACE reads. This sample has 45,000 to 70,000 distinct CDR3 sequences; roughly a tenth occur once, and the top ten carry about an eighth. The V gene lost 6 bases and the J gene lost 5 bases, with 5 bases spanning the gap. CDR1 SQVTM and CDR2 ANQGSEA come from the germline V gene. The CDR3 is 10 residues long. This clonotype occurred many times. Time point meaning: patch test 1, 2 weeks after DPC sensitization. As for treatment: therapeutic diphenylcyclopropenone sensitization with weekly scalp DPC.

The chain recombines TRBV29-1 with TRBJ2-1, with D unclear. The sequence was obtained from a woman in her 40s with alopecia areata. Some clones in this sample may be carry-over from other donors' samples. The sample consisted of whole blood, taken in connection with sensitization to the hapten diphenylcyclopropenone (DPC). The CDR3 sequence is CSVRNNEQFF. In nucleotides, the CDR3 is TGCAGCGTCAGGAACAATGAGCAGTTCTTC.